A selection of T cell receptor beta chains follows, all from one sample in a study of T cell responses to AZD1222 COVID-19 vaccine. TCRdb keeps only in-frame clones here, not all; method: immunoSEQ multiplex PCR. In the table there are approximately 82,000 clones, approximately 81% of which are singletons. The sequencing here drew on peripheral blood, taken on day 0 of AZD1222 vaccination. The receptor set was obtained from an adult in good health. Both conserved end residues are part of each CDR3.

j_call,v_call,cdr3_aa
TRBJ1-3,TRBV6-2/TRBV6-3,CASSYRKTGNTIYF
TRBJ2-7,TRBV13,CASSLHGEGGRQYF
TRBJ2-7,TRBV7-2,CASSLASGGSSYEQYF
TRBJ2-7,TRBV4-2,CASSQVTAAYEQYF
TRBJ2-5,TRBV7-2,CASSSRRGGTLETQYF
TRBJ1-2,TRBV3-1/TRBV3-2,CASSLGSVYGYTF
TRBJ2-5,TRBV6-6,CASSYFLAGDQETQYF
TRBJ2-2,TRBV7-7,CASSLWGVGNTGELFF
TRBJ1-1,TRBV5-6,CASSLKGQLNTEAFF
TRBJ2-1,TRBV19,CASSRDANNEQFF
TRBJ1-4,TRBV19,CASSVRDTGNEKLFF
TRBJ2-2,TRBV6-6,CASQKGIGELFF
TRBJ2-7,TRBV19,CASSMEGAFYEQYF
TRBJ2-1,TRBV5-4,CASSPASWLHSYNEQFF
TRBJ1-2,TRBV15,CATSEGTGPNYGYTF
TRBJ2-5,TRBV12-3/TRBV12-4,CASSLGHQETQYF
TRBJ1-2,TRBV6-5,CASSYSSRGGYGYTF